This T cell receptor beta chain was profiled in a study of regulatory T cells in long-lasting Graves disease. Regarding the study as a whole: TCR diversity in persistent Graves' patients was below that of newly diagnosed ones.

Time point noted: persistent/refractory GD, antithyroid drugs over 5 years with positive TRAb. Preparation of the TCR library used RNA extracted from PBMCs. To make TCR beta libraries, researchers used iRepertoire HTBI primers and Arm-PCR of CDR3 regions. MiXCR was run by TCRdb on the multiplex PCR reads, yielding one entry per CDR3 protein. The sample shows roughly 500,000 distinct CDR3 sequences, 20% to 25% of them seen only once. The CDR3 contains 15 residues. Germline V CDR1 and CDR2: LGHDT, YNNKEL (reference sequence). Trimming at V came to 2 bases and at J to 5 bases, leaving 8 bases not matched to a gene. Comment on this clonotype: Its cognate antigen is unknown.

The rearrangement links TRBV3-1 to TRBJ2-5; 7 nucleotides agree with TRBD2. The TCR originated in a female donor with Graves disease. Sequencing used peripheral blood mononuclear cells (PBMCs), obtained when the disease was refractory, from a patient treated with antithyroid drugs. This CDR3 reads CASSQSAGPRETQYF. The CDR3 DNA sequence: TGTGCCAGCAGCCAATCAGCGGGGCCGAGGGAGACCCAGTACTTC.